Shown below are 3 T cell receptor beta chains from a single sample sequenced in a study of cytomegalovirus exposure and HLA in healthy donors. Both 60 Vbeta primers and 13 Jbeta primers went into the PCR. Profiled with immunoSEQ multiplex PCR; TCRdb holds only in-frame clones, not every one. The sample holds approximately 100,000 clones, 80% seen once. The sample consisted of PBMCs. These TCRs come from a man between 18 and 35 years old in good health and CMV-seronegative.

The CDR3 protein is CASSQAGSSYNEQFF. The CDR3 DNA follows: TGCGCCAGCAGCCAAGCGGGAAGCTCCTACAATGAGCAGTTCTTC. The chain employs TRBV4-1 and TRBJ2-1, with D perhaps matching TRBD2 (5 bases). The V and J ends lost 1 base and 0 bases respectively, with 7 bases between them. This CDR3 has 15 residues. The germline gives CDR1 MGHRA, CDR2 YSYEKL.

V and J are TRBV4-1 and TRBJ1-1; the D gene is possibly TRBD1 (6 bases). Trimming removed 1 base at V and 0 bases at J, with 30 bases between. The CDR3 sequence is 22 residues long. Germline lookup yields CDR1 MGHRA and CDR2 YSYEKL. CDR3 region: CASSQAGPALGRGWFMNTEAFF. In DNA form, the CDR3 reads TGCGCCAGCAGCCAAGCAGGTCCCGCGCTGGGCAGGGGCTGGTTCATGAACACTGAAGCTTTCTTT.

The chain is built from TRBV19 and TRBJ1-2; unclear D gene. V was pared by 3 bases and J by 5 bases, with 19 bases between. CDR1 is LNHDA, CDR2 SQIVND, per germline (reference sequence). The CDR3 contains 16 residues. CDR3 nucleotide sequence: TGTGCCAGTAGTATCGGAGGACGGAGCCGAGGGTATGGCTACACCTTC. Translating it yields CASSIGGRSRGYGYTF.